These T cell receptor beta chains were read from a single sample in a study of beta chain features in type 1 diabetes. The repertoire was sequenced with immunoSEQ multiplex PCR; TCRdb's copy has only in-frame clones and lacks some. The sample records approximately 470,000 clones, 30% being singletons. Material: naive CD4+ T cells from blood. The receptors stem from a man between 18 and 29 years old in good health. Each CDR3 is given with its conserved first and last residue. D genes are given only for firm matches. Where a row states a size, it is once, few, many or the class of an expanded clone; other rows omit it.

CDR3nt: TGTGCCAGCAGCTTAGCAGCTAGCACAGATACGCAGTATTTT
CDR3aa: CASSLAASTDTQYF
d_gene: .
v_gene: TRBV7-2
j_gene: TRBJ2-3
abundance: few

CDR3nt: TGTGCCAGCAGCGTCAGGGGACTAGCGGGACTGTACAATGAGCAGTTCTTC
CDR3aa: CASSVRGLAGLYNEQFF
d_gene: TRBD2
v_gene: TRBV14
j_gene: TRBJ2-1
abundance: .

CDR3nt: TGCAGCATGCAAATAGGGACGGGACGGGAGCAGTACTTC
CDR3aa: CSMQIGTGREQYF
d_gene: .
v_gene: TRBV29-1
j_gene: TRBJ2-7
abundance: few

CDR3nt: TGCAGCGGTTGGCCGGCAGGGGCGAACTATGGCTACACCTTC
CDR3aa: CSGWPAGANYGYTF
d_gene: .
v_gene: TRBV29-1
j_gene: TRBJ1-2
abundance: .

CDR3nt: TGTGCCAGCAGCTTGGCCACCGACGAGCAGTACTTC
CDR3aa: CASSLATDEQYF
d_gene: .
v_gene: TRBV5-4
j_gene: TRBJ2-7
abundance: few

CDR3nt: TGCAGCGTTGACCTAAGCACAGATACGCAGTATTTT
CDR3aa: CSVDLSTDTQYF
d_gene: .
v_gene: TRBV29-1
j_gene: TRBJ2-3
abundance: few

CDR3nt: TGTGCCAGCAGCCATGGGGTTGAGCAGTACTTC
CDR3aa: CASSHGVEQYF
d_gene: .
v_gene: TRBV14
j_gene: TRBJ2-7
abundance: .

CDR3nt: TGTGCCAGCAGCTTGGAAAGCGGCGGCCATACGCAGTATTTT
CDR3aa: CASSLESGGHTQYF
d_gene: .
v_gene: TRBV7-2
j_gene: TRBJ2-3
abundance: few

CDR3nt: TGCAGTGGTGTGGGCAACGAGCAGTACTTC
CDR3aa: CSGVGNEQYF
d_gene: .
v_gene: TRBV20-1
j_gene: TRBJ2-7
abundance: few

CDR3nt: TGTGCCAGCAGTTCCCGTGCCGGACAGGGGTACAATGAGCAGTTCTTC
CDR3aa: CASSSRAGQGYNEQFF
d_gene: TRBD1
v_gene: TRBV28
j_gene: TRBJ2-1
abundance: few

CDR3nt: TGTGCCAGCAGGGTAGTTGGGACTGGGGCCAACGTCCTGACTTTC
CDR3aa: CASRVVGTGANVLTF
d_gene: .
v_gene: TRBV27
j_gene: TRBJ2-6
abundance: few

CDR3nt: TGCAGTGCTAGTAGGATCTACGAGCAGTACTTC
CDR3aa: CSASRIYEQYF
d_gene: .
v_gene: TRBV20-1
j_gene: TRBJ2-7
abundance: .

CDR3nt: TGCGCCAGCAGCCTACCCAATGAAAAACTGTTTTTT
CDR3aa: CASSLPNEKLFF
d_gene: .
v_gene: TRBV4-1
j_gene: TRBJ1-4
abundance: .

CDR3nt: TGTGCCAGCAGTCCCTGGGCCAGCGGACAAGAGACCCAGTACTTC
CDR3aa: CASSPWASGQETQYF
d_gene: .
v_gene: TRBV6-5
j_gene: TRBJ2-5
abundance: .

CDR3nt: TGTGCCAGCAGCTCCCATAGTACAGGGGACACTGAAGCTTTCTTT
CDR3aa: CASSSHSTGDTEAFF
d_gene: TRBD1
v_gene: TRBV7-9
j_gene: TRBJ1-1
abundance: few

CDR3nt: TGTGCCAGCAGCCTCGCGGACAGAGACTACGAGCAGTACTTC
CDR3aa: CASSLADRDYEQYF
d_gene: .
v_gene: TRBV28
j_gene: TRBJ2-7
abundance: few

CDR3nt: TGTGCCAGCAGCACAGGACAGGGCCGACCCTACGAGCAGTACTTC
CDR3aa: CASSTGQGRPYEQYF
d_gene: TRBD1
v_gene: TRBV5-7
j_gene: TRBJ2-7
abundance: .

CDR3nt: TGTGCCAGCTCACCACCGACAGGACTCGAGACCCAGTACTTC
CDR3aa: CASSPPTGLETQYF
d_gene: .
v_gene: TRBV18
j_gene: TRBJ2-5
abundance: .

CDR3nt: TGTGCCAGCTCACCCCAGCAGAAGGGAACGGAGCAGTTCTTC
CDR3aa: CASSPQQKGTEQFF
d_gene: .
v_gene: TRBV18
j_gene: TRBJ2-1
abundance: .

CDR3nt: TGTGCCAGCAGCTTCGGACTAGGAAAGTACGAGCAGTACTTC
CDR3aa: CASSFGLGKYEQYF
d_gene: TRBD2
v_gene: TRBV14
j_gene: TRBJ2-7
abundance: .

CDR3nt: TGCAGCGTTGTCTGGCAGGGAGGTTTTTCCGAGCAGTACTTC
CDR3aa: CSVVWQGGFSEQYF
d_gene: .
v_gene: TRBV29-1
j_gene: TRBJ2-7
abundance: .

CDR3nt: TGCAGTGTGGAGCGTTCCTACGAGCAGTACTTC
CDR3aa: CSVERSYEQYF
d_gene: .
v_gene: TRBV20-1
j_gene: TRBJ2-7
abundance: .

CDR3nt: TGCAGCGTGGGGGCGACGAGGCTCTCTGGGGCCAACGTCCTGACTTTC
CDR3aa: CSVGATRLSGANVLTF
d_gene: .
v_gene: TRBV29-1
j_gene: TRBJ2-6
abundance: few

CDR3nt: TGTGCCAGCAGCTTGTACGGGCGGTACAATGAGCAGTTCTTC
CDR3aa: CASSLYGRYNEQFF
d_gene: .
v_gene: TRBV27
j_gene: TRBJ2-1
abundance: .